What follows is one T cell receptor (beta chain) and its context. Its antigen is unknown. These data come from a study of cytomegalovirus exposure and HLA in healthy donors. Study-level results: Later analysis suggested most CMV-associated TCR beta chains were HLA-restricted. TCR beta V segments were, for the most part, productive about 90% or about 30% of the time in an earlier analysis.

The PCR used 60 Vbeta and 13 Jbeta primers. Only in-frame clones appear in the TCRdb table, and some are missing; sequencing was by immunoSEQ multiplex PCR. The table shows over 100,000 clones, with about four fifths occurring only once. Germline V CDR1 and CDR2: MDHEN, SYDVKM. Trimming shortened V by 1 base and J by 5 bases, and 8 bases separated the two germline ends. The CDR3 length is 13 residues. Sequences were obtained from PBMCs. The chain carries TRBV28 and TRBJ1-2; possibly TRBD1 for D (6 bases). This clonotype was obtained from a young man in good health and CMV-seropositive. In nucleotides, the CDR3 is TGTGCCAGCAGTTTATCACAGGGATATGGCTACACCTTC. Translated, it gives CASSLSQGYGYTF.